This T cell receptor (beta chain) was profiled in a study of cytomegalovirus exposure and HLA in healthy donors. The study, taken as a whole, reports: Cytomegalovirus-associated TCR beta chains were listed, numbering roughly 150.

It was with 60 Vbeta and 13 Jbeta primers that the PCR ran. As processed by the authors: Later work found 80 million or so unique TCR beta chains, with roughly 11 million shared. The table came from immunoSEQ multiplex PCR; TCRdb's copy has only in-frame clones and leaves some out. The V and J calls and clone size were taken over from that table, and D and trimming were inferred from the DNA. This repertoire shows 200,000 to 250,000 clones, roughly 83% found once; its top ten account for 1.3% to 1.5%. Points on this clone: As yet, its antigen is unknown.

Germline V CDR1 and CDR2: MDHEN, SYDVKM. The CDR3 length is 14 residues. Trimming removed 2 bases from V and 7 bases from J, with 12 bases in between. This chain links TRBV28 with TRBJ1-5, with D hard to call. Sequenced: PBMCs. This TCR derives from a girl between 10 and 17 years old in good health and CMV-seronegative. This CDR3 is CASSLKISRQPQHF. The DNA of the CDR3 is TGTGCCAGCAGTTTAAAAATCTCCAGGCAGCCCCAGCATTTT.